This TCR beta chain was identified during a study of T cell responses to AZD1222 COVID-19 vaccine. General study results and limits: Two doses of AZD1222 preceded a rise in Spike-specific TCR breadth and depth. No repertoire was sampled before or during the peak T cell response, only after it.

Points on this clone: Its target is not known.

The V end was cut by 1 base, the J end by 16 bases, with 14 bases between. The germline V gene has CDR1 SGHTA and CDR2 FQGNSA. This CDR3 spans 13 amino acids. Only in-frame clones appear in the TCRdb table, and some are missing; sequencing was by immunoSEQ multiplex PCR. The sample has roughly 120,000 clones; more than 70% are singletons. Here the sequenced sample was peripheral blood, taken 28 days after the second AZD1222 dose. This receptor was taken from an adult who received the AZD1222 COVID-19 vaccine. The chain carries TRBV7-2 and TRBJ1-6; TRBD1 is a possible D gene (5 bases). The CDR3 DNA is TGTGCCAGCAGCTTAGTAAGGGAACAGGAGCTCCACTTT. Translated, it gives CASSLVREQELHF.